The T cell receptor beta chain under discussion was sequenced for a study of technical replicates of blood from a handful of donors. Between the trimmed V and J ends, which lost 5 bases and 13 bases, there was a span of 24 bases. The V gene's germline CDR1 is MNHEY and CDR2 SMNVEV (reference sequence). This CDR3 has 15 residues. Clones were sequenced by immunoSEQ multiplex PCR, and TCRdb holds only the in-frame ones, with some missing. The sample records 70,000 to 85,000 clones, 92% being singletons. The receptor's source is a human donor in good health. Sequencing was performed on T cells isolated from PBMCs. The J gene is TRBJ1-5, the V gene TRBV27; a possible D gene is TRBD1 (6 bases). This chain's CDR3 is CASSPHPGWGPGQHF. The CDR3, as DNA: TGTGCCAGCAGTCCCCATCCAGGGTGGGGGCCGGGGCAGCATTTT.